This TCR beta chain was captured in a study of T cell responses to AZD1222 COVID-19 vaccine. Study-level findings and limits: Only a handful of AZD1222 recipients, roughly 6 in all, had baseline seropositivity.

On this clone itself: The antigen is undetermined.

CDR3 length: 14 amino acids. With 4 bases removed from V and 3 bases from J, the gap between germline ends came to 7 bases. Germline-derived CDR1 and CDR2 are LGHDT and YNNKEL (reference sequence). Method: immunoSEQ multiplex PCR; TCRdb's copy keeps in-frame clones and lacks some. The sample lists over 100,000 clones, roughly 93% occurring once. Sample: peripheral blood, taken 28 days after the second AZD1222 dose. The sequence was obtained from an adult who received the AZD1222 COVID-19 vaccine. The V gene is TRBV3-1 (or the pseudogene TRBV3-2), the J gene TRBJ1-6, with D unclear. The CDR3 sequence is CASSPTYYNSPLHF. In DNA, the CDR3 is TGTGCCAGCAGCCCTACGTACTATAATTCACCCCTCCACTTT.